This paragraph covers one TCR beta chain sequence. The sample comes from a study of blood T cell repertoires in COVID-19. Study-wide context: Samples representing acute and convalescent COVID-19 were sourced from the United States, Italy and Spain. PBMCs, B-cell-depleted T cells, or T cells were the source of the cDNA or gDNA that made up the material.

Clinical history reported by participants formed the basis on which cohorts were assigned. Donors of Cohort 3 who recovered were those that had two negative PCRs, clearance, or symptom resolution. This table comes from immunoSEQ multiplex PCR, and its TCRdb copy is limited to in-frame clones, with some not included. The sample yields a few hundred thousand clones, 80% to 90% seen once. The germline gives CDR1 KGHSH, CDR2 LQKENI. This CDR3 is built from 15 residues. With 5 bases clipped from V and 7 bases from J, the junction kept 9 bases outside the gene matches. Sequencing was done on a sample of PBMCs or T cells enriched from blood (not recorded which). The origin of this receptor is a woman in her forties or fifties who had recovered from COVID-19. V gene TRBV18 combines with J gene TRBJ1-5, with 9 bases that match TRBD1. The CDR3 loop is CASSSETGGGQPQHF. The DNA for the CDR3 is TGTGCCAGCTCATCAGAGACAGGGGGTGGACAGCCCCAGCATTTT.